This T cell receptor (beta chain) derives from a study of shared clonotypes between healthy human individuals. About the study: The people who gave samples were a couple of women and a few men aged 18 to 49. Per-donor plates numbered three CD4 naive, three CD4 memory, two CD8 naive and one CD8 memory.

This clone was seen once. Across several immunoSEQ plates, the genomic DNA of each subset was split evenly. Repertoires were generated with immunoSEQ multiplex PCR, while TCRdb's copy carries only in-frame clones and drops some. The sample holds about 2.4 million clones; approximately 94% are singletons and the top ten take 0.36%. Within Nashville, Tennessee resided all donors, each a Caucasian adult. CDR1 is MGHDK, CDR2 SYGVNS, per germline. V lost 1 base, J lost 2 bases, and 12 bases lay in between. This CDR3 region has 16 residues. What was sequenced was naive CD4+ T cells from PBMCs. Specified subset: CD45RA+ positively selected. V gene TRBV25-1 combines with J gene TRBJ1-3; a weak D match, TRBD1 (6 bases). This TCR was recovered from a man aged 18 to 35 in good health. Some clones in this sample may be carry-over from other donors' samples. CDR3 DNA: TGTGCCAGCAGTGAATCGTGGGGGCGAGCTGGAAACACCATATATTTT. Translation gives CASSESWGRAGNTIYF.